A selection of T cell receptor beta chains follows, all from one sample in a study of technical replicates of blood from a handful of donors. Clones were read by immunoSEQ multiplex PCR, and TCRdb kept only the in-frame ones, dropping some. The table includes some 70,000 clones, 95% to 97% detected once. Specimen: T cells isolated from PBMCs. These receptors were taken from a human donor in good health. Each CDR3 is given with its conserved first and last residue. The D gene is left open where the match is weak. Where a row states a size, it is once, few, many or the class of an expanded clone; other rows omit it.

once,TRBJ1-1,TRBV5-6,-,CASSFYPGLKVEAFF,TGTGCCAGCAGCTTTTATCCGGGACTAAAAGTTGAAGCTTTCTTT
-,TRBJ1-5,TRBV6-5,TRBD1,CAVQGAQNQPQHF,TGTGCCGTACAGGGGGCACAGAATCAGCCCCAGCATTTT
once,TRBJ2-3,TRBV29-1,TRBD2,CSVHGGGVSTDTQYF,TGCAGCGTCCACGGGGGGGGCGTCAGCACAGATACGCAGTATTTT
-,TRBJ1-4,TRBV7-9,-,CASSYGQPSNEKLFF,TGTGCCAGCAGCTACGGACAGCCTTCTAATGAAAAACTGTTTTTT
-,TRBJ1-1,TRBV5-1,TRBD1,CASSFTGGSNTEAFF,TGCGCCAGCAGCTTCACAGGGGGCTCGAACACTGAAGCTTTCTTT
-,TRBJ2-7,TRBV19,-,CASTPRDIPYEQYF,TGTGCCAGTACCCCTCGGGACATACCTTACGAGCAGTACTTC
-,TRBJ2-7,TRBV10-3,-,CAISEPGTGAYEQYF,TGTGCCATCAGTGAGCCCGGCACAGGTGCCTACGAGCAGTACTTC
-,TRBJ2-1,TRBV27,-,CASSLRGNEQFF,TGTGCCAGCAGTTTAAGGGGCAATGAGCAGTTCTTC
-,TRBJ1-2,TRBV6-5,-,CASSSSHGYTF,TGTGCCAGCAGTTCATCCCATGGCTACACCTTC
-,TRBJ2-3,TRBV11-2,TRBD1,CASSVGTASTDTQYF,TGTGCCAGCAGCGTCGGGACAGCTAGCACAGATACGCAGTATTTT
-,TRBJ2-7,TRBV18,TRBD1,CASSPLLGQGDHEQYF,TGTGCCAGCTCACCTCTTCTGGGACAGGGGGACCACGAGCAGTACTTC
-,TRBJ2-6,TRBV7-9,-,CASSHRSGANVLTF,TGTGCCAGCAGCCACCGGTCTGGGGCCAACGTCCTGACTTTC
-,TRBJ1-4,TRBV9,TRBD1,CASSVDGTGYEKLFF,TGTGCCAGCAGCGTAGATGGGACAGGATACGAAAAACTGTTTTTT
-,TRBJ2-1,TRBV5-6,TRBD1,CASSLLRDRGRLGVGEQFF,TGTGCCAGCAGCTTGCTCCGGGACAGGGGGAGACTAGGGGTCGGGGAGCAGTTCTTC
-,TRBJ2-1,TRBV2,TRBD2,CASSERWLAGPSRFF,TGTGCCAGCAGTGAACGGTGGCTAGCGGGTCCATCCCGGTTCTTC
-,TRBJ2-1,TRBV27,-,CASSLSLGRLNNEQFF,TGTGCCAGCAGTTTATCCCTGGGGCGCCTCAACAATGAGCAGTTCTTC
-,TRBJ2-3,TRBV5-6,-,CASSISGRPTDTQYF,TGTGCCAGCAGTATCTCTGGGAGACCCACAGATACGCAGTATTTT
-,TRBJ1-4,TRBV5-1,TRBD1,CASDPGQGINEKLFF,TGCGCCAGTGATCCGGGACAGGGGATAAATGAAAAACTGTTTTTT
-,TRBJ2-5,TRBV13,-,CASSLTERGETQYF,TGTGCCAGCAGCTTAACGGAGAGAGGAGAGACCCAGTACTTC
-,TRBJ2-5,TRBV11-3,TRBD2,CASSLLAGGQETQYF,TGTGCCAGCAGCTTGCTAGCGGGAGGCCAAGAGACCCAGTACTTC
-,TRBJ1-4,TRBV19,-,CASSIPDSFNEKLFF,TGTGCCAGTAGTATCCCGGACAGTTTTAATGAAAAACTGTTTTTT
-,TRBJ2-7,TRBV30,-,CAWSSTGNEQYF,TGTGCCTGGTCGTCCACCGGGAACGAGCAGTACTTC
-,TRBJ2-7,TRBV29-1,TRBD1,CSVGPGQGHEQYF,TGCAGCGTTGGACCGGGACAGGGCCACGAGCAGTACTTC
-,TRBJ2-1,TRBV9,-,CASSVRAVQSSYNEQFF,TGTGCCAGCAGCGTGAGGGCGGTCCAAAGCTCCTACAATGAGCAGTTCTTC
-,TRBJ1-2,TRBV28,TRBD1,CASSLVRGPLSRGYTF,TGTGCCAGCAGTTTGGTCAGGGGGCCCCTTTCGAGAGGCTACACCTTC
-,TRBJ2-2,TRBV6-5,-,CASSYSSRAGELFF,TGTGCCAGCAGTTACTCGAGCAGGGCCGGGGAGCTGTTTTTT
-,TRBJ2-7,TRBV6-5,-,CASQGTSYEQYF,TGTGCCAGCCAGGGGACCTCCTACGAGCAGTACTTC
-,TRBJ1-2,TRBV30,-,CAWSADYGYTF,TGTGCCTGGAGTGCGGACTATGGCTACACCTTC
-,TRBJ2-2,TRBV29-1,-,CSVVFFGHNTGELFF,TGCAGCGTTGTCTTCTTTGGGCATAACACCGGGGAGCTGTTTTTT
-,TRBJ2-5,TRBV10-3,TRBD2,CAISQGTSGREETQYF,TGTGCCATCAGTCAAGGGACTAGCGGGAGGGAAGAGACCCAGTACTTC
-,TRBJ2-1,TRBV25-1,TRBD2,CASSPSGAYNEQFF,TGTGCCAGCAGTCCTAGCGGAGCCTACAATGAGCAGTTCTTC
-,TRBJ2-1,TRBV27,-,CASSLSWNFDRRDNEQFF,TGTGCCAGCAGTTTATCGTGGAATTTCGATAGGCGGGACAATGAGCAGTTCTTC
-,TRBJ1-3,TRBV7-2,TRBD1,CASSAGGTGGSNTIYF,TGTGCCAGCAGCGCCGGAGGGACAGGGGGCTCGAACACCATATATTTT
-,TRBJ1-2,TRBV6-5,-,CASSYRENYGYTF,TGTGCCAGCAGTTACAGGGAGAACTATGGCTACACCTTC
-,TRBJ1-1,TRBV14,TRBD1,CASSQDNLRTGSGAFF,TGTGCCAGCAGCCAAGACAACTTAAGGACAGGGTCTGGAGCTTTCTTT
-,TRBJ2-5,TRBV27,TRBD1,CASSSLGQGGETQYF,TGTGCCAGCAGTTCCCTCGGACAGGGTGGAGAGACCCAGTACTTC
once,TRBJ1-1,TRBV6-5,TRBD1,CASEKTGGVEAFF,TGTGCCAGCGAGAAGACAGGGGGCGTGGAAGCTTTCTTT